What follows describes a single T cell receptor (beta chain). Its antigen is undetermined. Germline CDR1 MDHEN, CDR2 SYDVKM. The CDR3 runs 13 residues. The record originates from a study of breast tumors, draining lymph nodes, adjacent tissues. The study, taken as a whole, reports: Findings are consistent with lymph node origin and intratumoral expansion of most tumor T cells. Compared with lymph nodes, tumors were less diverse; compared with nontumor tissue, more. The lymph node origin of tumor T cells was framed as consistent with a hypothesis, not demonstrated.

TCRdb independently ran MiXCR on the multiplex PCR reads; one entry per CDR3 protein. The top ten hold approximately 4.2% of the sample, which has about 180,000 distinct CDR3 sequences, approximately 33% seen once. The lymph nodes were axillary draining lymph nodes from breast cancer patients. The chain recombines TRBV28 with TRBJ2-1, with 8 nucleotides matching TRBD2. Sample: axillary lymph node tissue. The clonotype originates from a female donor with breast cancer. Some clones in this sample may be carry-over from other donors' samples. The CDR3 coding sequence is TGTTTTATAGCGGGAAGGTCCTACAATGAGCAGTTCTTC. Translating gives CFIAGRSYNEQFF.